Shown below are 32 T cell receptor beta chains from a single sample sequenced in a study of PD-1 blockade in classical Hodgkin lymphoma. The time point denotes: cycle 4 day 1 (C4D1), after more than five weeks of nivolumab. Each and every patient relapsed after autologous stem cell transplantation, and patients got differing brentuximab vedotin exposure. TCRdb keeps only in-frame clones here, not all; method: immunoSEQ multiplex PCR. Of about 33,000 clones in the sample, roughly 76% were seen once. The sequencing used peripheral blood mononuclear cells (PBMCs), collected before the fourth cycle of nivolumab. The receptors originated from a human donor with classical Hodgkin lymphoma.

As regards this clone: The identical CDR3 is also encoded by other nucleotide sequences in the sample. The chain combines TRBV10-1 with TRBJ2-4; unclear D gene. The V gene's germline CDR1 is WNHNN and CDR2 SYGVQD (reference sequence). The V end was cut by 5 bases, the J end by 4 bases, with 15 bases between. The CDR3 loop spans 15 amino acids. The CDR3 spells CASSTERSSKNIQYF. The CDR3 bases are TGCGCCAGCAGTACGGAACGCAGTTCTAAAAACATTCAGTACTTC.

This rearrangement joins TRBV5-1 to TRBJ2-1, with TRBD2 identical over 16 bases. The CDR3 extends over 20 amino acids. V lost 4 bases and J lost 3; bases outside the gene matches: 13. Per the germline V gene, CDR1 is SGHRS and CDR2 is YFSETQ. The CDR3 DNA is TGCGCCAGCAGCCAACCCCCCGGGACTAGCGGGAGGGAAAACTACAATGAGCAGTTCTTC. Protein product: CASSQPPGTSGRENYNEQFF.

V is TRBV7-2 and J is TRBJ2-7; D possibly corresponds to TRBD1 (5 bases). The CDR3 is 13 amino acids. V gave up 2 bases and J gave up 11 bases, with 16 bases separating them. Per germline, CDR1 SGHTA and CDR2 FQGNSA. CDR3 sequence: CASSLSRLAGKYF. CDR3 nucleotides: TGTGCCAGCAGCTTAAGTCGTCTGGCAGGGAAGTACTTC.

The V gene is TRBV9, the J gene TRBJ2-5, with 8 bases that match TRBD2. V lost 6 bases and J lost 0; bases outside the gene matches: 7. CDR1 is SGDLS, CDR2 YYNGEE, per germline. The CDR3 consists of 15 residues. This chain's CDR3 is CASTLGGGYQETQYF. DNA for the CDR3: TGTGCCAGCACCCTCGGCGGGGGGTACCAAGAGACCCAGTACTTC.

V usage is TRBV10-2 and J usage is TRBJ2-5; D is uncertain. V was trimmed by 4 bases and J by 0 bases, leaving 18 bases between them. The CDR3 consists of 17 residues. Germline CDR1 reads WSHSY; CDR2 reads SAAADI. The CDR3 DNA sequence: TGCGCCAGCAGTGTCCTGCCCTCCTACAGTTACCAAGAGACCCAGTACTTC. It is translated as CASSVLPSYSYQETQYF.

This clone was observed a few times. The rearrangement links TRBV5-1 to TRBJ1-2; no clear D. This CDR3 region has 13 residues. Germline V lookup: CDR1 SGHRS, CDR2 YFSETQ. Trimming stripped 0 bases from V and 8 bases from J, with 11 bases between. The CDR3, as DNA: TGCGCCAGCAGCTTGGAAGGGTCTAGGGGCTACACCTTC. Its translation is CASSLEGSRGYTF. Together with reference TRBV5-1 and TRBJ1-2, the CDR3 gives the full variable domain: KAGVTQTPRYLIKTRGQQVTLSCSPISGHRSVSWYQQTPGQGLQFLFEYFSETQRNKGNFPGRFSGRQFSNSRSEMNVSTLELGDSALYLCASSLEGSRGYTFGSGTRLTVV.

The rearrangement joins TRBV5-6 to TRBJ2-7; no firm D call. The CDR3 consists of 12 residues. Per germline, CDR1 SGHDT and CDR2 YYEEEE. V lost 1 base, J lost 5 bases, and 7 bases lay in between. The CDR3 DNA reads TGTGCCAGCAGCTTGAAGTGGGACGAGCAGTACTTC. Translated: CASSLKWDEQYF. The entire variable domain, with the rest obtained from reference TRBV5-6 and TRBJ2-7, is as follows: DAGVTQSPTHLIKTRGQQVTLRCSPKSGHDTVSWYQQALGQGPQFIFQYYEEEERQRGNFPDRFSGHQFPNYSSELNVNALLLGDSALYLCASSLKWDEQYFGPGTRLTVT.

The gene calls are TRBV6-5 and TRBJ2-7; the D is unclear. The CDR3 totals 13 residues. Between the trimmed V and J ends, which lost 8 bases and 6 bases, there was a span of 17 bases. From germline, CDR1 is MNHEY and CDR2 SVGAGI. The CDR3 bases are TGTGCCAGCGGCAAAGGAAAACCCTCCGAGCAGTACTTC. It codes for CASGKGKPSEQYF.

The chain uses TRBV6-5 and TRBJ2-1; 8 bases map to TRBD2. Looked up from germline, CDR1 is MNHEY and CDR2 is SVGAGI. Unmatched junction bases numbered 9, after V lost 2 bases and J lost 9 bases. The CDR3 loop spans 15 amino acids. In nucleotides, the CDR3 is TGTGCCAGCAGTTACGACGGGACTAGTATCTTTGAGCAGTTCTTC. Its protein is CASSYDGTSIFEQFF.

The chain is built from TRBV25-1 and TRBJ2-3, with D perhaps matching TRBD1 (6 bases). Germline V gene sequence: CDR1 MGHDK, CDR2 SYGVNS. V lost 8 bases, J lost 2 bases, and 17 bases lay in between. The CDR3 totals 15 residues. CDR3: CASSHRDIFTDTQYF. CDR3 bases: TGTGCCAGCTCACACCGGGACATATTCACAGATACGCAGTATTTT.

The chain carries TRBV27 and TRBJ2-5, with D possibly called TRBD1 or TRBD2 (5 bases each). The J call is doubtful: the DNA matches TRBJ2-7 better. The CDR3 runs 13 residues. Germline CDR1 and CDR2: MNHEY and SMNVEV (reference sequence). The chain's CDR3 is CASMGRLSYEQYF. The CDR3 DNA follows: TGTGCCAGCATGGGACGGCTCTCCTACGAGCAGTACTTC.

The chain is built from TRBV19 and TRBJ2-3; D might be TRBD1 or TRBD2, each matching 6 bases. Germline CDR1 is LNHDA and CDR2 is SQIVND (reference sequence). CDR3 length: 15 amino acids. V was pared by 6 bases and J by 2 bases, with 15 bases between. In nucleotides, the CDR3 is TGTGCCAGTAGCCCGGGGGCCTTTATCACAGATACGCAGTATTTT. Translation: CASSPGAFITDTQYF.

This clone was seen a handful of times. This chain joins TRBV18 and TRBJ1-3; D is ambiguous. The CDR3 totals 14 residues. CDR1 KGHSH and CDR2 LQKENI come from the germline V gene. V lost 6 bases and J 0 bases, leaving 9 bases between the germline ends. The CDR3 DNA is TGTGCCAGCTCCCCTCAGATCTCTGGAAACACCATATATTTT. Translated, it gives CASSPQISGNTIYF.

The chain couples TRBV19 to TRBJ2-3, with D possibly TRBD2 on 5 matching bases. Trimming stripped 5 bases from V and 0 bases from J, with 12 bases between. The CDR3 runs 15 residues. Germline V CDR1 and CDR2: LNHDA, SQIVND (reference sequence). CDR3 sequence: CASSSRVVSTDTQYF. The CDR3, as DNA: TGTGCCAGTAGTTCGAGGGTAGTAAGCACAGATACGCAGTATTTT.

The V gene is TRBV27, the J gene TRBJ1-1, with unresolved D. The CDR3 length is 14 residues. In germline, CDR1 is MNHEY, CDR2 SMNVEV (reference sequence). Trimming shortened V by 0 bases and J by 6 bases, and 11 bases separated the two germline ends. As DNA, the CDR3 is TGTGCCAGCAGTTTATCGTTAAGGGCGCCTGAAGCTTTCTTT. This encodes CASSLSLRAPEAFF.

The gene calls are TRBV9 and TRBJ2-1; D gene ambiguous. CDR1 is SGDLS, CDR2 YYNGEE, per germline. The CDR3 spans 14 residues. The germline V and J ends were trimmed by 0 bases and 0 bases, with 4 bases remaining between them. CDR3 loop: CASSVDLSYNEQFF. The CDR3 DNA reads as TGTGCCAGCAGCGTAGACCTCTCCTACAATGAGCAGTTCTTC.

V usage is TRBV9 and J usage is TRBJ2-1, with TRBD2 matching over 7 bases. The CDR3 sequence is 15 residues long. Per the germline V gene, CDR1 is SGDLS and CDR2 is YYNGEE. V trimming: 3 bases; J trimming: 7 bases; junction bases outside the gene matches: 10. CDR3 residues: CASSAQPTSVNEQFF. The DNA for the CDR3 is TGTGCCAGCAGCGCCCAACCAACTAGCGTGAATGAGCAGTTCTTC.

The chain joins TRBV19 to TRBJ2-7; D possibly corresponds to TRBD2 (6 bases). The CDR3 runs to 14 residues. V lost 7 bases, J lost 6 bases, and 19 bases lay in between. Germline loops: CDR1 LNHDA, CDR2 SQIVND (reference sequence). The CDR3 coding sequence is TGTGCCAGTATCTCCGGGAGTCCAGGTTCCGAGCAGTACTTC. Its translation is CASISGSPGSEQYF.

This chain joins TRBV7-2 and TRBJ1-4; 7 nucleotides match TRBD1. The CDR3 is 15 amino acids. Germline CDR1 reads SGHTA; CDR2 reads FQGNSA. After removal of 5 bases from V and 5 bases from J, the junction contained 8 bases not matched to a gene. The CDR3 loop reads CASSAEDRINEKLFF. In DNA, the CDR3 is TGTGCCAGCAGCGCAGAGGACAGGATAAATGAAAAACTGTTTTTT.

The V gene is TRBV28, the J gene TRBJ1-1; 7 nucleotides match TRBD1. V shed 6 bases and J 1 base; nucleotides not matched to a gene: 2. The germline CDR1 and CDR2 sequences are MDHEN and SYDVKM. The CDR3 runs 13 residues. The CDR3 loop is CASSWTGNTEAFF. Written as DNA, the CDR3 is TGTGCCAGCAGCTGGACAGGGAACACTGAAGCTTTCTTT.

This chain links TRBV9 with TRBJ2-1; D is uncertain. Trimming took 4 bases from V and 5 from J, leaving 4 bases between them. CDR3 length equals 11 residues. Per germline, CDR1 SGDLS and CDR2 YYNGEE. This chain's CDR3 is CASSPNNEQFF. In DNA, the CDR3 is TGTGCCAGCAGCCCAAACAATGAGCAGTTCTTC.

The chain uses TRBV21-1 and TRBJ2-7; TRBD1, the D gene given by the table, was not confirmed from the DNA. TRBV21-1 is a documented pseudogene. This CDR3 spans 15 amino acids. The CDR3 spells CASSKVQGASYEQYF. CDR3 nucleotides: TGTGCCAGCAGCAAAGTTCAGGGGGCTTCCTACGAGCAGTACTTC.

In this sample, this clone turned up a few times. In nucleotides, the CDR3 is TGCGCCAGCAGTCCGGGAGGGATCCAAGAGACCCAGTACTTC. It specifies CASSPGGIQETQYF. The chain employs TRBV4-1 and TRBJ2-5, with 8 bases fitting TRBD2. The length of the CDR3 is 14 residues. Germline lookup yields CDR1 MGHRA and CDR2 YSYEKL. V lost 6 bases, J lost 1 base, and 4 bases stayed unmatched.

This clone has more than one count but fewer than ten. The chain joins TRBV7-9 to TRBJ1-5; D might be TRBD1 (5 bases). V lost 10 bases to trimming and J lost 4 bases, with 11 bases between them. Germline V CDR1 and CDR2: SEHNR, FQNEAQ (reference sequence). The CDR3 is 12 amino acids. CDR3 residues: CATGDGNQPQHF. The CDR3 DNA sequence: TGTGCCACCGGGGACGGAAATCAGCCCCAGCATTTT.

This chain connects TRBV7-3 to TRBJ2-3; TRBD2 agrees at 14 bases. The CDR3 contains 17 residues. CDR1 SGHTA and CDR2 FQGTGA come from the germline V gene. V was clipped by 3 bases and J by 3 bases; unmatched bases: 5. CDR3 coding DNA: TGTGCCAGCAGCTTGCCGACTAGCGGGAGGGTAACAGATACGCAGTATTTT. This sequence encodes CASSLPTSGRVTDTQYF.

This clone is deemed medium-sized. The chain links TRBV7-3 to TRBJ2-1; D is possibly TRBD2 (6 bases). Looked up from germline, CDR1 is SGHTA and CDR2 is FQGTGA. The CDR3 covers 18 residues. V shed 2 bases and J shed 4 bases, with 21 bases lying between them. CDR3 loop: CASSLGYLTGGTYNEQFF. CDR3 sequence (DNA): TGTGCCAGCAGCTTAGGGTATCTTACTGGCGGGACTTACAATGAGCAGTTCTTC. Full variable domain (remainder filled in from reference TRBV7-3 and TRBJ2-1): GAGVSQTPSNKVTEKGKYVELRCDPISGHTALYWYRQSLGQGPEFLIYFQGTGAADDSGLPNDRFFAVRPEGSVSTLKIQRTERGDSAVYLCASSLGYLTGGTYNEQFFGPGTRLTVL.

The rearrangement uses TRBV27 and TRBJ1-2, with 7 positions matching TRBD1. Trimming cost V 5 bases and J 8 bases; bases outside gene matches: 5. The germline V gene has CDR1 MNHEY and CDR2 SMNVEV (reference sequence). The CDR3 runs to 12 residues. CDR3 DNA sequence: TGTGCCAGCAGTGAGGACAGGAAAGGCTACACCTTC. As protein: CASSEDRKGYTF.

CDR3 sequence (DNA): TGTGCCAGTATAGCGGGAGGAGGTTTCCATGAGCAGTTCTTC. As protein: CASIAGGGFHEQFF. The chain joins TRBV19 to TRBJ2-1, with 10 bases that match TRBD2. The germline gives CDR1 LNHDA, CDR2 SQIVND (reference sequence). The CDR3 is 14 residues long. With 7 bases clipped from V and 8 bases from J, the junction kept 8 bases outside the gene matches.

V gene TRBV7-9 combines with J gene TRBJ1-1; perhaps TRBD1 as D (6 bases). This CDR3 is 12 amino acids long. CDR1 is SEHNR, CDR2 FQNEAQ, per germline (reference sequence). Trimming took 9 bases from V and 1 from J, leaving 9 bases between them. CDR3 region: CASQQGNTEAFF. CDR3 bases: TGTGCCAGTCAACAGGGGAACACTGAAGCTTTCTTT.

The chain couples TRBV28 to TRBJ2-1, with a weak D call TRBD1 (5 bases). Deletions cut 1 base from V and 5 bases from J, with 15 bases between. Germline CDR1 MDHEN, CDR2 SYDVKM. This CDR3 has 16 amino acids. The CDR3, as DNA: TGTGCCAGCAGTTTATTACAGGACAAAAATAACAATGAGCAGTTCTTC. Its translation is CASSLLQDKNNNEQFF.

The V and J genes are TRBV19 and TRBJ1-2, with D possibly matching TRBD1 (5 bases). Between the trimmed V and J ends, which lost 7 bases and 6 bases, there was a span of 15 bases. Germline V lookup: CDR1 LNHDA, CDR2 SQIVND (reference sequence). The CDR3 is made up of 13 amino acids. In nucleotides, the CDR3 is TGTGCCAGTACCATACTGGGGCGCGATGGCTACACCTTC. It is translated as CASTILGRDGYTF.

The V gene is TRBV7-8, the J gene TRBJ2-6; tentative D call: TRBD1 (6 bases). This CDR3 has 20 amino acids. Trimming cost V 7 bases and J 0 bases, with 25 bases left between them. Germline V gene data show CDR1 as SGHVS and CDR2 as FQNEAQ. Here the CDR3 reads CASMTQGPYPLTSGANVLTF. CDR3 DNA: TGTGCCAGCATGACACAGGGCCCCTATCCTCTTACCTCTGGGGCCAACGTCCTGACTTTC. The whole variable domain, remainder taken from reference TRBV7-8 and TRBJ2-6, is GAGVSQSPRYKVAKRGQDVALRCDPISGHVSLFWYQQALGQGPEFLTYFQNEAQLDKSGLPSDRFFAERPEGSVSTLKIQRTQQEDSAVYLCASMTQGPYPLTSGANVLTFGAGSRLTVL.